The rows below give T cell receptor beta chains drawn from one sample of a study of radiotherapy plus CTLA-4 blockade in lung cancer. Produced via immunoSEQ multiplex PCR; TCRdb's table is partial and in-frame only. Here the sample spans 24,000 or so clones, about three quarters being singletons. The sequencing here drew on peripheral blood, taken from a patient treated with radiotherapy plus ipilimumab. Source of these receptors: a human donor with non-small cell lung cancer who had stable disease on radiotherapy plus ipilimumab. The CDR3 runs from the conserved cysteine through the conserved F or W. The D gene is left open where the match is weak. The size entry is marked missing in some rows and otherwise reads once, few, many or a size class.

d_call	clone_size	v_call	cdr3_length	j_call	cdr3_aa	cdr3_nt
.	.	TRBV2	13	TRBJ1-2	CASSVGQNYGYTF	TGTGCCAGCAGTGTGGGGCAGAACTATGGCTACACCTTC
.	once	TRBV5-4	16	TRBJ2-3	CASSLGDRRDTDTQYF	TGTGCCAGCAGCCTGGGGGACCGAAGAGACACAGATACGCAGTATTTT
TRBD1	few	TRBV19	16	TRBJ2-7	CASLGTGTGGAYEQYF	TGTGCCAGTTTAGGCACAGGGACAGGGGGGGCCTACGAGCAGTACTTC
.	.	TRBV2	14	TRBJ2-3	CASSEPKAENTQYF	TGTGCCAGCAGTGAACCGAAAGCGGAAAATACGCAGTATTTT
.	.	TRBV11-2	16	TRBJ2-4	CASSLDWVYRVGIQYF	TGTGCCAGCAGCTTAGATTGGGTATACAGGGTCGGTATTCAGTACTTC
TRBD1	few	TRBV7-9	17	TRBJ2-1	CASSSTLQGDSYNEQFF	TGTGCCAGCAGCTCCACACTACAGGGGGACTCCTACAATGAGCAGTTCTTC
.	.	TRBV11-3	14	TRBJ2-5	CASSPGPVTETQYF	TGTGCCAGCAGCCCTGGACCCGTTACCGAGACCCAGTACTTC
.	.	TRBV20-1	11	TRBJ2-1	CSARDVLEQFF	TGCAGTGCTAGAGATGTGCTAGAGCAGTTCTTC
TRBD2	.	TRBV29-1	15	TRBJ2-1	CSVEIRTSGSPLRFF	TGCAGCGTTGAAATTCGGACTAGCGGGAGTCCCCTACGGTTCTTC
TRBD1	.	TRBV28	18	TRBJ2-7	CASRSAGGQQAGSSVQYF	TGTGCCAGCAGGTCGGCAGGGGGCCAACAAGCGGGTTCCTCCGTGCAGTACTTC